This TCR beta chain was retrieved from a study of T-cell reconstitution after alpha-beta-depleted transplantation in children. This sample's TCRbeta library carried unique molecular identifier barcodes. MiXCR was run by TCRdb on the PCR reads, yielding one entry per CDR3 protein. The sample comprises more than 15,000 distinct CDR3 sequences, approximately 5.5% of which are singletons, and under 8% rests with the top ten. Study outcomes and limitations: After transplant, high TCRbeta diversity at day 60 in some patients arose from surviving recipient T cells and thymic progenitors. Alpha-beta T cells about two months after transplant reportedly derived from several hundred expanded graft clones.

At least ten counts were recorded for this clonotype. Its antigen is not known. Germline assignment: CDR1 PRHDT and CDR2 FYEKMQ (reference sequence). The CDR3 runs to 16 residues. Trimming took off 5 bases at V and 7 bases at J, with 18 bases between the two ends. This chain links TRBV13 with TRBJ1-6; no reliable D call. Source: PBMCs, taken before TCRalphabeta/CD19-depleted stem cell transplant. The receptor was isolated from a boy aged 5 to 17 with acute lymphoblastic leukemia, due to receive a stem cell transplant. CDR3 loop: CASSPLGWARNSPLHF. The CDR3 DNA reads TGTGCCAGCAGCCCTTTAGGGTGGGCTCGGAATTCACCCCTCCACTTT.